Below are 23 T cell receptor beta chains sequenced from a single sample in a study of T cells in Graves' hyperthyroidism and ophthalmopathy. TCR beta CDR3 region amplification was performed from RNA transcripts. Carried out on the TCR CDR3, a first-round RT-PCR used the HTBI primer set. TCRdb recomputed calls from the multiplex PCR reads with MiXCR, one row per CDR3 protein. This sample has around 300,000 distinct CDR3 sequences; around 13% occur once, and the top ten carry roughly 8.2%. Material: blood. Receptor source: a woman between 40 and 55 years old with Graves' hyperthyroidism.

In this sample, this clonotype turned up many times. The rearrangement links TRBV7-9 to TRBJ2-7; no firm D call. The CDR3 runs to 14 residues. Germline V gene data show CDR1 as SEHNR and CDR2 as FQNEAQ (reference sequence). V lost 1 base and J lost 4, with 11 bases in between. This CDR3 is CASSLGRNFYEQYF. The CDR3 nucleotides read TGTGCCAGCAGCTTAGGGCGGAATTTTTACGAGCAGTACTTC. Using reference TRBV7-9 and TRBJ2-7 for the parts outside the CDR3, the full variable domain is DTGVSQNPRHKITKRGQNVTFRCDPISEHNRLYWYRQTLGQGPEFLTYFQNEAQLEKSRLLSDRFSAERPKGSFSTLEIQRTEQGDSAMYLCASSLGRNFYEQYFGPGTRLTVT.

V and J are TRBV4-1 and TRBJ2-1; possible D gene TRBD1, 6 bases. The germline gives CDR1 MGHRA, CDR2 YSYEKL. This CDR3 contains 15 residues. V was cut by 1 base and J by 4 bases, with 11 bases left in between. Here the CDR3 DNA reads TGCGCCAGCAGCCAAGTTCCGGACAGTTACAATGAGCAGTTCTTC. It encodes CASSQVPDSYNEQFF.

The table lists this clonotype with many counts. The V gene is TRBV28, the J gene TRBJ1-5; 7 bases fit TRBD1. CDR1 and CDR2 (germline): MDHEN, SYDVKM. This CDR3 contains 14 residues. V was clipped by 3 bases and J by 3 bases; unmatched bases: 2. CDR3 amino acids: CASSLGQPNQPQHF. DNA of the CDR3: TGTGCCAGCAGTTTGGGACAGCCCAATCAGCCCCAGCATTTT.

This clonotype was detected ten times or more. Here the CDR3 reads CASSLDPGGEQFF. The CDR3 DNA reads as TGTGCCAGCAGCTTAGACCCCGGAGGAGAGCAGTTCTTC. This chain joins TRBV5-5 and TRBJ2-1, with D tentatively TRBD2 (5 bases). V was shortened by 2 bases and J by 10 bases, with 13 bases between the two germline ends. Per germline, CDR1 SGHKS and CDR2 YYEKEE (reference sequence). The CDR3 covers 13 residues.

This clonotype was seen ten or more times. The chain employs TRBV30 and TRBJ1-1, with TRBD1 identical over 7 bases. The CDR3 has 15 residues. The V gene end was trimmed by 3 bases and the J gene end by 0 bases; junction bases not matched to a gene: 7. Per the germline V gene, CDR1 is GTSNPN and CDR2 is SVGIG (reference sequence). CDR3 DNA: TGTGCCTGGAGACGGGACAGAATTTTGAACACTGAAGCTTTCTTT. The encoded protein is CAWRRDRILNTEAFF.

V and J are TRBV4-1 and TRBJ1-6; D is uncertain. Germline loops: CDR1 MGHRA, CDR2 YSYEKL. V gave up 0 bases and J gave up 7 bases, with 10 bases separating them. CDR3 length: 15 residues. The CDR3 DNA reads as TGCGCCAGCAGCCAAGATCCCCCGGACAATTCACCCCTCCACTTT. Translating it yields CASSQDPPDNSPLHF.

This clonotype was observed at least ten times. The chain uses TRBV12-3 or TRBV12-4 and TRBJ2-1; 7 nucleotides match TRBD2. CDR3 length: 13 residues. Trimming cost V 2 bases and J 9 bases; bases outside gene matches: 4. CDR3 sequence reads: CASSLTLAAEQFF. The CDR3, as DNA: TGTGCCAGCAGTTTAACTCTAGCGGCTGAGCAGTTCTTC.

At least ten counts were recorded for this clonotype. The J gene is TRBJ2-4, the V gene TRBV5-6; a weak D match, TRBD2 (5 bases). CDR3 length: 14 amino acids. V gave up 4 bases and J gave up 8 bases, with 16 bases separating them. The germline CDR1 and CDR2 sequences are SGHDT and YYEEEE. As DNA, the CDR3 is TGTGCCAGCAGCCCCAGGACTGCCCGGCACATTCAGTACTTC. This translates into CASSPRTARHIQYF.

This clonotype has a handful of counts. A much more abundant neighbour one base away suggests this may be a read error. The gene calls are TRBV5-5 and TRBJ1-5; D might be TRBD1 (5 bases). Germline lookup yields CDR1 SGHKS and CDR2 YYEKEE (reference sequence). The CDR3 sequence is 16 residues long. V lost 1 base to trimming and J lost 7 bases, with 18 bases between them. The CDR3 region is CASSLSGAGMNQPQHF. CDR3 in DNA: TGTGCCAGCAGCTTGTCCGGGGCAGGGATGAACCAGCCCCAGCATTTT.

This clonotype is termed medium-sized. The rearrangement links TRBV18 to TRBJ2-5; D may be TRBD2 (5 bases). This CDR3 region has 12 residues. Germline values: CDR1 KGHSH, CDR2 LQKENI. The germline V and J ends were trimmed by 8 bases and 5 bases, with 12 bases remaining between them. CDR3 residues: CASSPGSETQYF. The CDR3 nucleotides read TGTGCCAGCAGCCCGGGGTCCGAGACCCAGTACTTC.

This clonotype was counted many times. CDR3 amino acids: CASSLDPSESQYF. In DNA form, the CDR3 reads TGTGCCAGCAGCCTCGACCCCAGTGAAAGTCAGTACTTC. The V and J genes are TRBV7-8 and TRBJ2-4; D gene uncertain. V lost 5 bases and J lost 12, with 17 bases in between. Per germline, CDR1 SGHVS and CDR2 FQNEAQ. CDR3 length equals 13 residues.

This clonotype was seen ten or more times. This sequence joins TRBV28 and TRBJ1-2; D unclear. V dropped 5 bases and J dropped 1 base, with 8 bases sitting between them. From germline, CDR1 is MDHEN and CDR2 SYDVKM. This CDR3 comprises 13 residues. This CDR3 reads CASSALFNYGYTF. The DNA of the CDR3 is TGTGCCAGCAGTGCTCTGTTTAACTATGGCTACACCTTC.

This sequence joins TRBV3-1 and TRBJ1-5; weak D call: TRBD1 (5 bases). V was shortened by 4 bases and J by 6 bases, with 13 bases between the two germline ends. The germline V gene has CDR1 LGHDT and CDR2 YNNKEL (reference sequence). The CDR3 spans 14 residues. CDR3 sequence reads: CASSPGGTCQPQHF. In DNA form, the CDR3 reads TGTGCCAGCAGCCCGGGGGGAACCTGTCAGCCCCAGCATTTT. Using reference TRBV3-1 and TRBJ1-5 for the parts outside the CDR3, the full variable domain is DTAVSQTPKYLVTQMGNDKSIKCEQNLGHDTMYWYKQDSKKFLKIMFSYNNKELIINETVPNRFSPKSPDKAHLNLHINSLELGDSAVYFCASSPGGTCQPQHFGDGTRLSIL.

This clonotype was picked up a small number of times. This rearrangement joins TRBV20-1 to TRBJ2-1; D is unclear. Trimming pared 5 bases from V and 7 bases from J, leaving 9 bases between. The CDR3 covers 11 residues. Germline CDR1 DFQATT, CDR2 SNEGSKA (reference sequence). CDR3 protein: CSAVWGNEQFF. CDR3 DNA sequence: TGCAGTGCTGTCTGGGGAAATGAGCAGTTCTTC.

This clonotype was seen ten or more times. This chain links TRBV27 with TRBJ2-7; the D gene is possibly TRBD1 (6 bases). V lost 5 bases and J 7 bases, leaving 21 bases between the germline ends. In germline, CDR1 is MNHEY, CDR2 SMNVEV (reference sequence). This CDR3 has 15 amino acids. Here the CDR3 DNA reads TGTGCCAGCAGTCCAGGGGCCTTAGAATACGGAGAGCAGTACTTC. Translation: CASSPGALEYGEQYF.

The table lists this clonotype with many counts. This chain connects TRBV2 to TRBJ2-7; 8 bases line up with TRBD2. CDR3 length equals 14 residues. Germline loops: CDR1 SNHLY, CDR2 FYNNEI. With V trimmed by 8 bases and J by 2 bases, 8 bases remained unmatched. The CDR3 sequence: CASLGREVTYEQYF. The CDR3 coding sequence is TGTGCCAGCCTCGGGAGGGAAGTAACCTACGAGCAGTACTTC.

This rearrangement joins TRBV5-1 to TRBJ1-1, with a possible D match to TRBD1 (6 bases). The germline V gene has CDR1 SGHRS and CDR2 YFSETQ. Trimming cost V 3 bases and J 3 bases, with 15 bases left between them. The CDR3 sequence is 15 residues long. For the CDR3, the DNA is TGCGCCAGCAGCTCTTTAGGGGGAGATTACACTGAAGCTTTCTTT. Translation gives CASSSLGGDYTEAFF.

This clonotype was seen repeatedly, ten times or more. This chain uses TRBV30 with TRBJ1-2; D gene ambiguous. V shed 1 base and J shed 5 bases, with 11 bases lying between them. The CDR3 length is 13 residues. Germline V gene sequence: CDR1 GTSNPN, CDR2 SVGIG (reference sequence). The CDR3 region has the DNA TGTGCCTGGAGTGACAGCAAGCGGTATGGCTACACCTTC. Protein: CAWSDSKRYGYTF.

This clonotype showed up many times. This chain uses TRBV2 with TRBJ2-7; tentative D call: TRBD1 (8 bases). V shed 8 bases and J shed 6 bases, with 17 bases lying between them. Germline V gene data show CDR1 as SNHLY and CDR2 as FYNNEI. The CDR3 is 13 residues long. In DNA form, the CDR3 reads TGTGCCAGCGGCGTACAGGGGGAGGGCGAGCAGTACTTC. Translation: CASGVQGEGEQYF.

This clonotype was found many times. The CDR3 is CASSILGDGQPQHF. The CDR3, as DNA: TGTGCCAGTAGTATATTGGGGGATGGACAGCCCCAGCATTTT. The V call is TRBV19, the J call TRBJ1-5; possible D gene TRBD1, 5 bases. Germline V gene data show CDR1 as LNHDA and CDR2 as SQIVND (reference sequence). With 2 bases removed from V and 7 bases from J, the gap between germline ends came to 12 bases. This CDR3 is 14 amino acids long.

The chain has TRBV2 and TRBJ1-5, with 9 bases identical to TRBD1. This CDR3 has 18 residues. J lost 3 bases, V lost 6 bases, and 15 bases had no gene match. Germline assignment: CDR1 SNHLY and CDR2 FYNNEI. The CDR3 coding sequence is TGTGCCAGCAGCCGTCCCGGGACAGGGACGGGGCCCAATCAGCCCCAGCATTTT. Amino acid sequence: CASSRPGTGTGPNQPQHF.

This clonotype was counted ten times or more. V is TRBV27 and J is TRBJ1-1, with D maybe TRBD1 (6 bases). The CDR3 sequence is 15 residues long. Trimming stripped 2 bases from V and 6 bases from J, with 16 bases between. From germline, CDR1 is MNHEY and CDR2 SMNVEV (reference sequence). The CDR3 protein is CASSLTPGAGPEAFF. The CDR3 coding sequence is TGTGCCAGCAGTTTAACGCCGGGGGCCGGACCTGAAGCTTTCTTT.

The V gene is TRBV12-3 or TRBV12-4, the J gene TRBJ1-5; D not certain. V was trimmed by 2 bases and J by 7 bases, leaving 6 bases between them. The CDR3 contains 12 residues. CDR3 loop: CASSLFPQPQHF. CDR3 DNA sequence: TGTGCCAGCAGTTTATTCCCCCAGCCCCAGCATTTT.